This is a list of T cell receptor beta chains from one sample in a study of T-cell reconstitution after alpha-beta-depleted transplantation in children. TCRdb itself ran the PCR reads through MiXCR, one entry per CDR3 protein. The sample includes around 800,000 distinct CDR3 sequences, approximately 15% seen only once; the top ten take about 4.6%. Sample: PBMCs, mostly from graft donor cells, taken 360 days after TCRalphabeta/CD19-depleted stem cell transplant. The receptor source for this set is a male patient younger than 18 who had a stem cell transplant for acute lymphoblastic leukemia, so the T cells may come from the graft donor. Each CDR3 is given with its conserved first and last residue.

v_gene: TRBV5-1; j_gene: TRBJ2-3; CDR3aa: CASSFRLAGIGNTQYF
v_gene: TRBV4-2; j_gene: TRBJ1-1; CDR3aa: CASSHADFLKNTEAFF
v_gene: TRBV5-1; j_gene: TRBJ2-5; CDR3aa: CASSSQGMQTQYF
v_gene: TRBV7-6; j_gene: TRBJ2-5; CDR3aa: CASSLTGPQETQYF
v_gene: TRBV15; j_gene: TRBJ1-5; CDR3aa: CATSRDLGGGQPQHF
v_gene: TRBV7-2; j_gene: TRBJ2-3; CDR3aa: CASSLRATSGADTQYF
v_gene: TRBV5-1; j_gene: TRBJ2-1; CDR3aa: CASSVTPGQGSSYNEQFF
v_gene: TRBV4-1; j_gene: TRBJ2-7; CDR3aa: CASSQDSDREYEQYF
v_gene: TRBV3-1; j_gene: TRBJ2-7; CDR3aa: CTFSPKREPIYEQYF
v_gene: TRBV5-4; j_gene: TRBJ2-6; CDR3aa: CASTRLKGSGANVLTF
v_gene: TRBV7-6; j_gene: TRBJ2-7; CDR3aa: CASSPRALPEQYF
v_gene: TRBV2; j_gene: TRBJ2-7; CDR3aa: CASHNRGNYEQYF
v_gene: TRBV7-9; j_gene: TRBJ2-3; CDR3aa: CASSLYRRVDTQYF
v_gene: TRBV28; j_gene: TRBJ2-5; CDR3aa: CASSFRGRASMRTQYF
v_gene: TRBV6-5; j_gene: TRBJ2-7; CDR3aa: CASSFRIVSREEQYF
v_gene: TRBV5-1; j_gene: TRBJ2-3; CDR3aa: CASSFPLSTDTQYF
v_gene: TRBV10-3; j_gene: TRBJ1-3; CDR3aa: CAISDLYGNTIYF
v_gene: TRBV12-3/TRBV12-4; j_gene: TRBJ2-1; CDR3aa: CASTSLRTRGGEQFF
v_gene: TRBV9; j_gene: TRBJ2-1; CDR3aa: CASSVAPSGRGMDEQFF
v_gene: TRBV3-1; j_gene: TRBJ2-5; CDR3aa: CASSLSPPPRETQYF
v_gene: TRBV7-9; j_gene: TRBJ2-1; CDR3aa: CASSFSGLGGSEQFF
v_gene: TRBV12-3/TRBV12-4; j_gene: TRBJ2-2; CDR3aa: CASIIQGRELFF
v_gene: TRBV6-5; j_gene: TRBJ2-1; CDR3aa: CASSSWEPHRDEQFF
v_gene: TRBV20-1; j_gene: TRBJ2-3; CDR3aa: CSARASGSTDTQYF